The T cell receptor (beta chain) described here comes from a study of Graves' ophthalmopathy and Graves' hyperthyroidism. Study conclusions and caveats: Blood was where most expanded thyroid clonotypes above 0.001 frequency also turned up.

RNA transcripts were the template, and TCR beta CDR3 regions were amplified from them. An initial RT-PCR round employing HTBI primers preceded a second-round multiplex PCR. TCRdb re-analysed the multiplex PCR reads in MiXCR, keeping a single row per CDR3 protein. This table holds about 550,000 distinct CDR3 sequences, about 35% found once. In its sample, this clonotype was seen many times. As yet, its antigen is unknown. Sequencing was done on a sample of peripheral blood or thyroid tissue (not recorded which). The TCR originated in an adult man with Graves' hyperthyroidism.

CDR3 residues: CASSENRDYEQYF. CDR3 nucleotide sequence: TGTGCCAGCAGTGAAAACAGGGACTACGAGCAGTACTTC. This chain links TRBV6-1 with TRBJ2-7; the D gene is possibly TRBD1 (6 bases). There are 13 residues in the CDR3. V was pared by 2 bases and J by 3 bases, with 8 bases between. Germline-derived CDR1 and CDR2 are MNHNS and SASEGT.